This TCR beta chain came from a study of CD8+ T cells in alopecia areata. Study overall: Treatment comprised oral tofacitinib, 5 to 10 mg twice daily, in treated patients. Whole-study results and caveats: Under tofacitinib, fewer expanded CD8+ clones appeared among the top 100 scalp clones. Scalp specimens additionally yield sequences from normal skin's resident alphabeta T cells.

The CDR3 spans 14 residues. The V gene lost 6 bases and the J gene lost 6 bases, with 18 bases spanning the gap. Looked up from germline, CDR1 is SQVTM and CDR2 is ANQGSEA. On this clone itself: The antigen remains undetermined.

Treatment reported: oral pan-JAK inhibitor, 5-10 mg twice daily. Reverse transcription of extracted RNA yielded cDNA, which provided the sequencing template. Only in-frame clones appear in the TCRdb table, and some are missing; sequencing was by immunoSEQ multiplex PCR. Of under 300,000 clones detected, around 64% appear once; the ten largest clones hold around 0.92%. This rearrangement joins TRBV29-1 to TRBJ2-1, with D maybe TRBD2 (6 bases). The receptor was isolated from a human donor with alopecia areata. This material consisted of CD4+ T cells sorted from blood, taken at roughly week 53, from a patient treated with tofacitinib. DNA of the CDR3: TGCAGCGTCCTTGGGGCGGGGCCTTTCAATGAGCAGTTCTTC. The encoded protein is CSVLGAGPFNEQFF.